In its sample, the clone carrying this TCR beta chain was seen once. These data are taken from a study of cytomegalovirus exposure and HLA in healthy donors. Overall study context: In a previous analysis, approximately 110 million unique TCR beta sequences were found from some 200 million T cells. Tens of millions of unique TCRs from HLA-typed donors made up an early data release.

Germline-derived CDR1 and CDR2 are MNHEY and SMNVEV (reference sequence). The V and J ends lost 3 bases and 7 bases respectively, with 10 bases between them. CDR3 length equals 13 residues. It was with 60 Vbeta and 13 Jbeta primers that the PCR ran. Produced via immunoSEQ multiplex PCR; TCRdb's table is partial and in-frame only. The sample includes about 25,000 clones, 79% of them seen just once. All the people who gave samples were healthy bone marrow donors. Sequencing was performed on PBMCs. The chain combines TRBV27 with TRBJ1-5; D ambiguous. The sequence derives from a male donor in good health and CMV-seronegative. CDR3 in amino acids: CASSFEHNQPQHF. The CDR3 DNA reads TGTGCCAGCAGTTTTGAACACAACCAGCCCCAGCATTTT.